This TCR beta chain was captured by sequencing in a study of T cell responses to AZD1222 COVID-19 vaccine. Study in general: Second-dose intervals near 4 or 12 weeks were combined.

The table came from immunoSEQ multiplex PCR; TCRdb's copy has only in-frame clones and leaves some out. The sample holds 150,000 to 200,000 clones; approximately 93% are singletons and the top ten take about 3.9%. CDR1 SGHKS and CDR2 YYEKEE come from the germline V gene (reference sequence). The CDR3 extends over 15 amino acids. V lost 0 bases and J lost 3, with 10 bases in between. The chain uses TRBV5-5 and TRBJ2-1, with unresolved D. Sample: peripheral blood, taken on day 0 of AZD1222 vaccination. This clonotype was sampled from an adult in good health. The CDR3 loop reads CASSLDGHLYNEQFF. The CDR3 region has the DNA TGTGCCAGCAGCTTGGATGGCCATCTCTACAATGAGCAGTTCTTC.